This record covers a single T cell receptor (beta chain). Its antigen is not identified. The CDR3 runs to 15 residues. V lost 2 bases and J 7 bases, leaving 12 bases between the germline ends. Germline V gene lookup returns CDR1 SGHTA and CDR2 FQGTGA. The data belong to a study of T cell responses to AZD1222 COVID-19 vaccine. Broader study findings: Unmutated regions of variants are reportedly targeted by nearly half of spike-specific TCRs. Possibly, clonal diversity was underestimated; donors were largely white British and included more females.

The assay was immunoSEQ multiplex PCR, and TCRdb's table has in-frame clones only and misses some. The repertoire holds 95,000 to 150,000 clones, with around 90% as singletons. The sequences come from peripheral blood, collected on day 0 of AZD1222 vaccination. The TCR was taken from an adult in good health. The chain couples TRBV7-3 to TRBJ1-6; D possibly corresponds to TRBD1 (5 bases). The CDR3 sequence is CASSLQQGGNSPLHF. CDR3 DNA sequence: TGTGCCAGCAGCTTACAGCAGGGAGGGAATTCACCCCTCCACTTT.